A single TCR beta chain is shown here with its context. No antigen is known for it. The sample originates from a study of T-cell reconstitution after alpha-beta-depleted transplantation in children. This CDR3 has 14 residues. Trimming stripped 1 base from V and 5 bases from J, with 9 bases between. The germline gives CDR1 DFQATT, CDR2 SNEGSKA (reference sequence). TCRbeta library construction was performed incorporating unique molecular identifiers. TCRdb recomputed calls from the PCR reads with MiXCR, one row per CDR3 protein. Here the sample spans fewer than 750,000 distinct CDR3 sequences, 23% being singletons. Findings of the study overall: Surviving recipient T cells and thymic progenitors produced the high day-60 TCRbeta diversity seen in some patients. Expanded graft clones numbering several hundred reportedly gave rise to alpha-beta T cells about two months after transplant. Newly generated T cells supplied most T-cell counts and diversity one year post-transplant.

The TCR was taken from a boy under three years old who had a stem cell transplant for acute myeloid leukemia, so the T cells may come from the graft donor. The V gene is TRBV20-1, the J gene TRBJ1-6; unclear D gene. The sequencing here drew on PBMCs, mostly from graft donor cells, taken 360 days after TCRalphabeta/CD19-depleted stem cell transplant. The CDR3: CSARVGRDNSPLHF. The CDR3 nucleotides read TGCAGTGCTAGAGTCGGACGGGATAATTCACCCCTCCACTTT.